Following are 25 T cell receptor beta chains from one sample sequenced in a study of HIV-infected patients and healthy controls. From the 5' RACE reads, TCRdb called clonotypes with MiXCR, one entry per CDR3 protein. The sample holds some 67,000 distinct CDR3 sequences, about 16% seen once. Source material: CD4+ T cells from blood. The receptors come from a human donor in good health.

This chain connects TRBV12-3 or TRBV12-4 to TRBJ1-1; possible D gene TRBD1, 6 bases. The CDR3 is 14 amino acids. V was clipped by 6 bases and J by 6 bases, with 17 bases between them. Here the CDR3 reads CASSPRQVAPEAFF. The CDR3 DNA sequence: TGTGCCAGCAGCCCAAGACAGGTAGCCCCTGAAGCTTTCTTT.

The rearrangement links TRBV7-3 to TRBJ1-1; a weak D match, TRBD1 (6 bases). V gave up 4 bases and J gave up 4 bases, with 13 bases separating them. Germline lookup yields CDR1 SGHTA and CDR2 FQGTGA. CDR3 size: 14 residues. The CDR3 spells CASSSGAYSTEAFF. CDR3 DNA: TGTGCCAGCAGCTCAGGGGCGTATTCCACTGAAGCTTTCTTT.

The V and J genes are TRBV20-1 and TRBJ2-5; D is unclear. This CDR3 spans 10 amino acids. Trimming stripped 6 bases from V and 1 base from J, with 3 bases between. The germline V gene has CDR1 DFQATT and CDR2 SNEGSKA (reference sequence). The CDR3 region has the DNA TGCAGTGCGGCCCAAGAGACCCAGTACTTC. Translation gives CSAAQETQYF.

This clonotype was counted ten times or more. The chain combines TRBV29-1 with TRBJ2-2; TRBD1 aligns across 9 bases. V shed 4 bases, J shed 3 bases, and the junction held 9 bases outside the gene matches. The germline V gene encodes CDR1 SQVTM and CDR2 ANQGSEA. The length of the CDR3 is 16 residues. CDR3 DNA: TGCAGCGTTGGACAGGGGGTTAAGTACGACACCGGGGAGCTGTTTTTT. Its translation: CSVGQGVKYDTGELFF.

This clonotype showed up many times. V usage is TRBV29-1 and J usage is TRBJ2-1, with a possible D match to TRBD2 (6 bases). Germline V lookup: CDR1 SQVTM, CDR2 ANQGSEA. Trimming cost V 7 bases and J 10 bases, with 23 bases left between them. This CDR3 comprises 14 residues. The chain's CDR3 is CSARAGPGPEEQFF. CDR3 coding DNA: TGCAGCGCAAGAGCGGGCCCAGGACCGGAGGAGCAGTTCTTC.

The rearrangement links TRBV28 to TRBJ2-7; D could derive from TRBD1 or TRBD2 (5 bases each). CDR1 and CDR2 (germline): MDHEN, SYDVKM. V was clipped by 2 bases and J by 7 bases, with 21 bases between them. The CDR3 extends over 16 amino acids. The CDR3 sequence is CASSLNVLAGRGEQYF. As DNA, the CDR3 is TGTGCCAGCAGTTTAAATGTATTGGCGGGTAGGGGAGAGCAGTACTTC.

V usage is TRBV29-1 and J usage is TRBJ2-1; 12 bases are shared with TRBD2. The trim removed 3 bases at V and 6 bases at J, leaving 3 bases unmatched. CDR3 length: 14 amino acids. From germline, CDR1 is SQVTM and CDR2 ANQGSEA. CDR3 amino acids: CSVDATSGSNEQFF. In DNA, the CDR3 is TGCAGCGTTGACGCGACTAGCGGGAGCAATGAGCAGTTCTTC.

This sequence joins TRBV12-3 or TRBV12-4 and TRBJ1-1, with D hard to call. There are 15 residues in the CDR3. V was trimmed by 6 bases and J by 3 bases, leaving 17 bases between them. CDR3 residues: CASSRSAGSDTEAFF. The DNA of the CDR3 is TGTGCCAGCAGCCGGTCCGCGGGGTCAGACACTGAAGCTTTCTTT.

The V gene is TRBV24-1, the J gene TRBJ2-1; 7 bases are shared with TRBD1. Germline CDR1 KGHDR, CDR2 SFDVKD. V lost 6 bases to trimming and J lost 6 bases; unmatched junction nucleotides: 13. This CDR3 spans 16 amino acids. The CDR3 region is CATSSRRLTGSNEQFF. As DNA, the CDR3 is TGTGCCACCAGTTCCCGCCGGTTGACAGGGTCCAATGAGCAGTTCTTC.

This clonotype showed up many times. V is TRBV29-1 and J is TRBJ2-5; D is perhaps TRBD2 (6 bases). Trimming shortened V by 2 bases and J by 5 bases, and 18 bases separated the two germline ends. CDR1 is SQVTM and CDR2 is ANQGSEA in the germline V gene. There are 15 residues in the CDR3. Here the CDR3 reads CSVEPGGLARETQYF. CDR3 coding DNA: TGCAGCGTTGAACCAGGAGGGCTGGCGCGGGAGACCCAGTACTTC.

The rearrangement uses TRBV20-1 and TRBJ1-1; D uncertain. Deletions cut 1 base from V and 11 bases from J, with 14 bases between. The germline V gene has CDR1 DFQATT and CDR2 SNEGSKA (reference sequence). The CDR3 loop spans 12 amino acids. The chain's CDR3 is CSARGYEYGAFF. The CDR3 DNA follows: TGCAGTGCTAGAGGATACGAATATGGGGCTTTCTTT.

This clonotype showed up just a few times. The V call is TRBV7-8, the J call TRBJ1-1; possibly TRBD1 for D (6 bases). The germline CDR1 and CDR2 sequences are SGHVS and FQNEAQ. V was clipped by 3 bases and J by 0 bases, with 11 bases between them. The CDR3 loop spans 15 amino acids. This CDR3 is CASSFNSGVNTEAFF. In DNA, the CDR3 is TGTGCCAGCAGCTTTAATTCAGGGGTGAACACTGAAGCTTTCTTT.

This clonotype showed up many times. The chain couples TRBV24-1 to TRBJ1-5; D is unclear. The CDR3 has 12 residues. Trimming stripped 3 bases from V and 7 bases from J, with 6 bases between. Looked up from germline, CDR1 is KGHDR and CDR2 is SFDVKD. The CDR3 nucleotides read TGTGCCACCAGTGATCGCGGGCAGCCCCAGCATTTT. Translation gives CATSDRGQPQHF.

The table lists this clonotype with a few counts. The V gene is TRBV5-1, the J gene TRBJ2-7; D may be TRBD1 or TRBD2 (5 bases each). Trimming took off 4 bases at V and 4 bases at J, with 18 bases between the two ends. CDR3 size: 15 residues. Germline lookup yields CDR1 SGHRS and CDR2 YFSETQ. DNA for the CDR3: TGCGCCAGCAGCAACCAAGGGACCTCGAGGTACGAGCAGTACTTC. Translation gives CASSNQGTSRYEQYF.

The chain has TRBV6-6 and TRBJ1-4, with 7 bases aligning to TRBD1. This CDR3 is 13 amino acids long. The germline gives CDR1 MNHNY, CDR2 SVGAGI (reference sequence). J was trimmed by 7 bases and V by 6 bases; bases with no gene match: 5. The DNA of the CDR3 is TGTGCCAGCAGGGACAGGACAGCTGAAAAACTGTTTTTT. Translated: CASRDRTAEKLFF.

This clonotype appeared many times. The rearrangement uses TRBV2 and TRBJ1-1, with D tentatively TRBD1 (5 bases). Germline loops: CDR1 SNHLY, CDR2 FYNNEI. The V end lost 7 bases, the J end lost 5 bases, and 23 bases lay between the germline ends. The CDR3 runs 16 residues. The CDR3 protein is CASKENIRGASTEAFF. The CDR3, as DNA: TGTGCCAGCAAAGAGAATATTAGGGGTGCGTCGACTGAAGCTTTCTTT.

This chain links TRBV7-6 with TRBJ2-3; a weak D match, TRBD2 (6 bases). The germline V and J ends were trimmed by 2 bases and 5 bases, with 11 bases remaining between them. This CDR3 spans 14 amino acids. Germline V gene lookup returns CDR1 SGHVS and CDR2 FNYEAQ. This CDR3 reads CASSLILALDTQYF. CDR3 sequence (DNA): TGTGCCAGCAGCTTAATACTAGCCTTAGATACGCAGTATTTT.

V and J are TRBV5-1 and TRBJ2-3; 11 bases match TRBD2. The junction had 7 bases not matched to a gene; V was cut back by 1 base and J by 0 bases. The CDR3 is made up of 18 amino acids. Germline CDR1 reads SGHRS; CDR2 reads YFSETQ. In DNA form, the CDR3 reads TGCGCCAGCAGCTTGCAACTAGCGGGAGTGGGTAGCACAGATACGCAGTATTTT. It translates to CASSLQLAGVGSTDTQYF.

This clonotype was detected a few times. The rearrangement joins TRBV29-1 to TRBJ2-7; unclear D gene. The germline V and J ends were trimmed by 4 bases and 4 bases, with 5 bases remaining between them. Germline values: CDR1 SQVTM, CDR2 ANQGSEA. The CDR3 loop spans 10 amino acids. The CDR3 here is CSVVHYEQYF. DNA for the CDR3: TGCAGCGTTGTCCATTACGAGCAGTACTTC.

The rearrangement links TRBV29-1 to TRBJ2-1; TRBD2 aligns across 13 bases. Germline loops: CDR1 SQVTM, CDR2 ANQGSEA. After removal of 7 bases from V and 7 bases from J, the junction contained 4 bases not matched to a gene. CDR3 size: 13 residues. CDR3 bases: TGCAGCGGGGGGACTAGCGGGGATAATGAGCAGTTCTTC. Protein sequence: CSGGTSGDNEQFF.

This clonotype has at least ten counts. The chain has TRBV29-1 and TRBJ2-7; TRBD1 matches 7 bases. The CDR3 loop spans 14 amino acids. Losses at the gene ends were 5 bases for V and 7 bases for J; bases not matched to a gene: 14. Germline assignment: CDR1 SQVTM and CDR2 ANQGSEA. As DNA, the CDR3 is TGCAGCGTTTCCCGGGACAGTGCGCCTAGGGAGCAGTACTTC. Its translation: CSVSRDSAPREQYF.

This clonotype was seen a few times. The CDR3 region is CASSQDRGEQFF. The CDR3 DNA sequence: TGTGCCAGCAGCCAGGACAGGGGAGAGCAGTTCTTC. This chain uses TRBV12-3 or TRBV12-4 with TRBJ2-1; 9 bases match TRBD1. J was trimmed by 10 bases and V by 6 bases; bases with no gene match: 4. The CDR3 contains 12 residues.

The rearrangement joins TRBV2 to TRBJ2-1; 8 bases match TRBD2. Germline V lookup: CDR1 SNHLY, CDR2 FYNNEI. The CDR3 length is 15 residues. V gave up 9 bases and J gave up 6 bases; unmatched junction bases: 13. The CDR3 loop reads CASRYTGTSANEQFF. CDR3 bases: TGTGCCAGTAGGTACACGGGGACTAGTGCCAATGAGCAGTTCTTC. The full variable domain, its missing parts supplied by reference TRBV2 and TRBJ2-1, is EPEVTQTPSHQVTQMGQEVILRCVPISNHLYFYWYRQILGQKVEFLVSFYNNEISEKSEIFDDQFSVERPDGSNFTLKIRSTKLEDSAMYFCASRYTGTSANEQFFGPGTRLTVL.

The V and J genes are TRBV20-1 and TRBJ1-1; D ambiguous. This CDR3 spans 13 amino acids. V was shortened by 7 bases and J by 3 bases, with 15 bases between the two germline ends. The germline V gene encodes CDR1 DFQATT and CDR2 SNEGSKA (reference sequence). CDR3 coding DNA: TGCAGTGTGTCATTTTCTGCGGACACTGAAGCTTTCTTT. Protein product: CSVSFSADTEAFF.

This clonotype came up many times. The V call is TRBV29-1, the J call TRBJ2-7; perhaps TRBD2 as D (7 bases). The CDR3 loop spans 13 amino acids. CDR1 is SQVTM, CDR2 ANQGSEA, per germline. V lost 3 bases and J 2 bases, leaving 11 bases between the germline ends. CDR3 residues: CSVDGGGAYEQYF. In DNA form, the CDR3 reads TGCAGCGTTGATGGAGGGGGGGCCTACGAGCAGTACTTC.